A selection of T cell receptor beta chains follows, all from one sample in a study of blood T cell repertoires in COVID-19. The protocol was immunoSEQ multiplex PCR, while the TCRdb copy is restricted to in-frame clones and leaves out a portion. The data hold about 530,000 clones, with roughly nine tenths observed a single time. Sequenced input: peripheral blood. These receptors all stem from a woman aged 45-65 years with COVID-19, enrolled during active disease. Both conserved end residues are part of each CDR3. A D gene is named only where the DNA matches it firmly. Size is omitted from some rows. Given values are once, few, many or a class for expanded clones.

>TRBJ2-5|.|TRBV19|TRBD1|15
CASSIGQGAWETQYF
TGTGCCAGTAGTATCGGACAGGGGGCGTGGGAGACCCAGTACTTC
>TRBJ2-7|.|TRBV11-2|TRBD2|13
CASKSGGAHEQYF
TGTGCCAGCAAGAGCGGGGGGGCCCACGAGCAGTACTTC
>TRBJ2-1|.|TRBV30|TRBD1|13
CAWSLGQGRGQFF
TGTGCCTGGAGTCTCGGACAGGGGAGGGGGCAGTTCTTC
>TRBJ1-1|.|TRBV30|.|14
CAWSVTNWNTEAFF
TGTGCCTGGAGTGTAACTAACTGGAACACTGAAGCTTTCTTT
>TRBJ2-7|.|TRBV7-6|.|15
CASSLGGRSWYEQYF
TGTGCCAGCAGCTTAGGGGGCAGATCGTGGTACGAGCAGTACTTC
>TRBJ2-1|.|TRBV3-1/TRBV3-2|.|14
CASSQTGEGGEQFF
TGTGCCAGCAGCCAAACTGGCGAAGGGGGTGAGCAGTTCTTC
>TRBJ2-1|.|TRBV6-5|.|14
CASSYGGSHNEQFF
TGTGCCAGCAGTTACGGGGGGTCGCACAATGAGCAGTTCTTC
>TRBJ1-2|.|TRBV9|.|13
CASRHTDNYGYTF
TGTGCCAGCCGACATACTGATAACTATGGCTACACCTTC
>TRBJ1-1|.|TRBV28|.|14
CASTTDDGNTEAFF
TGTGCCAGCACCACAGATGACGGGAACACTGAAGCTTTCTTT
>TRBJ1-4|few|TRBV30|.|15
CAWSVHNRRTEKLFF
TGTGCCTGGAGTGTACACAACAGGCGCACCGAAAAACTGTTTTTT
>TRBJ1-5|.|TRBV6-5|.|12
CASSYLRGPQHF
TGTGCCAGCAGTTACTTACGAGGGCCCCAGCATTTT
>TRBJ1-6|.|TRBV11-2|.|13
CASSLSADSPLHF
TGTGCCAGCAGCTTGTCTGCAGATTCACCCCTCCACTTT
>TRBJ1-3|.|TRBV19|.|14
CASSSGSSGNTIYF
TGTGCCAGTAGTAGCGGTAGCTCTGGAAACACCATATATTTT
>TRBJ1-3|once|TRBV28|TRBD1|13
CASSGTVRNTIYF
TGTGCCAGCAGTGGGACAGTTAGAAACACCATATATTTT